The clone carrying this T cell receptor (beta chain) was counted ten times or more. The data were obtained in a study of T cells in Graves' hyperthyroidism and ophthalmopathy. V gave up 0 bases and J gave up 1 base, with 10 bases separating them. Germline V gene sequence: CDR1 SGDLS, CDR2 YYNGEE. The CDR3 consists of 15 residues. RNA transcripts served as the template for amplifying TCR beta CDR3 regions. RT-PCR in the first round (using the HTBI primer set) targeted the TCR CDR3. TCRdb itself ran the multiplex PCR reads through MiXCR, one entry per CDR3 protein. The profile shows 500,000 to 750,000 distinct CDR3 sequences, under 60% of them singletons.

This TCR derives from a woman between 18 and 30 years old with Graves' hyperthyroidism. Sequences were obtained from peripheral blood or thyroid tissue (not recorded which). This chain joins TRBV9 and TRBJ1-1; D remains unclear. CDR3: CASSVDHSSNTEAFF. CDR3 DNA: TGTGCCAGCAGCGTAGATCACAGCTCGAACACTGAAGCTTTCTTT. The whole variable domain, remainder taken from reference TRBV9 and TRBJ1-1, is DSGVTQTPKHLITATGQRVTLRCSPRSGDLSVYWYQQSLDQGLQFLIQYYNGEERAKGNILERFSAQQFPDLHSELNLSSLELGDSALYFCASSVDHSSNTEAFFGQGTRLTVV.